A single sample is the source of the 5 T cell receptor beta chains below, sequenced in a study of shared clonotypes between healthy human individuals. Using immunoSEQ multiplex PCR, the repertoire was profiled, and TCRdb retains in-frame clones only, with some absent. There are 640,000 or so clones in the sample; approximately 75% occur only once, and 1.8% lies in the top ten. The source material was memory CD4+ T cells sorted from blood. Subset given: CD45RA-negative fraction. The source of these receptors is a woman in her thirties in good health.

This clone was detected a few times. The rearrangement links TRBV28 to TRBJ2-1; 9 bases are a match to TRBD1. Germline V gene sequence: CDR1 MDHEN, CDR2 SYDVKM. Germline trimming cut 3 bases from V and 7 bases from J; bases unmatched to any gene: 13. The CDR3 runs 17 residues. CDR3 protein: CASSFLAGTGIENEQFF. The DNA for the CDR3 is TGTGCCAGCAGTTTCTTAGCCGGGACAGGGATCGAGAATGAGCAGTTCTTC.

The CDR3 protein is CASSQAGASQPQHF. The CDR3 DNA follows: TGCGCCAGCAGCCAAGCAGGGGCAAGCCAGCCCCAGCATTTT. The chain joins TRBV4-1 to TRBJ1-5; possibly TRBD1 for D (6 bases). The germline gives CDR1 MGHRA, CDR2 YSYEKL. CDR3 length: 14 amino acids. The ends were cut back, 1 base at V and 7 bases at J, with 11 bases in the middle.

This clone has ten or more counts. V is TRBV28 and J is TRBJ1-5, with 7 positions matching TRBD1. V lost 10 bases, J lost 6 bases, and 12 bases stayed unmatched. Germline lookup yields CDR1 MDHEN and CDR2 SYDVKM. This CDR3 has 14 residues. CDR3 DNA sequence: TGTGCCATCCAGTTTCGGACAGGCACTCAGCCCCAGCATTTT. This gives the protein CAIQFRTGTQPQHF.

The CDR3 here is CASSRKGTDGSGELFF. In nucleotides, the CDR3 is TGTGCCAGCAGCCGGAAAGGGACAGATGGGAGCGGGGAGCTGTTTTTT. V usage is TRBV7-2 and J usage is TRBJ2-2, with 7 nucleotides matching TRBD1. Germline V CDR1 and CDR2: SGHTA, FQGNSA. After removal of 5 bases from V and 7 bases from J, the junction contained 13 bases not matched to a gene. This CDR3 contains 16 residues.

By sample fraction, this clone is medium-sized. The chain employs TRBV5-4 and TRBJ2-7; 9 nucleotides align to TRBD1. V lost 4 bases and J lost 5; bases outside the gene matches: 13. This CDR3 has 16 amino acids. Germline CDR1 is SGHNT and CDR2 is YYREEE (reference sequence). CDR3 loop: CASSLTTGGSIDEQYF. CDR3 nucleotide sequence: TGTGCCAGCAGCCTCACGACAGGGGGATCCATTGACGAGCAGTACTTC.